This is a list of T cell receptor beta chains from one sample in a study of T cells in Graves' hyperthyroidism and ophthalmopathy. A single record per CDR3 protein comes from TCRdb applying MiXCR to the multiplex PCR reads. This table holds 410,000 or so distinct CDR3 sequences, about 15% found once. Sequencing input: blood. The origin of the receptors is a man aged 18 to 29 with Graves' ophthalmopathy. The CDR3 runs from the conserved cysteine through the conserved F or W.

>TRBV6-1|TRBJ1-2
CASHLTGRPDYGYTF
>TRBV6-1|TRBJ2-1
CASRRSGSSYNEQFF
>TRBV5-1|TRBJ1-4
CASSSGQDNEKLFF
>TRBV12-3/TRBV12-4|TRBJ1-2
CASSGTVGPNYGYTF
>TRBV7-9|TRBJ2-5
CASSLGFLEGETQYF
>TRBV5-1|TRBJ2-1
CASSLFYVDEQFF
>TRBV6-1|TRBJ1-2
CASSVTQGSYGYTF
>TRBV6-1|TRBJ2-1
CASSVGLENNEQFF
>TRBV5-1|TRBJ2-3
CASSPGDRTDTQYF
>TRBV30|TRBJ2-1
CAWKWFAGRGPPNEQFF
>TRBV6-1|TRBJ2-7
CASTGRQYF
>TRBV19|TRBJ2-2
CASSMYSGELFF
>TRBV7-9|TRBJ2-5
CASSWGIKGETQYF
>TRBV5-1|TRBJ2-7
CASSLAPFSAGGPIGEQYF
>TRBV19|TRBJ1-1
CASSKARGYTEAFF
>TRBV29-1|TRBJ1-1
CSVTRGYRANTEAFF
>TRBV7-7|TRBJ2-2
CASSDGVRELFF
>TRBV5-1|TRBJ2-1
CASRSSGRASSYNEQFF
>TRBV7-3|TRBJ1-5
CASSLGERQPQHF
>TRBV7-9|TRBJ1-2
CASTRGNNYGYTF
>TRBV11-2|TRBJ2-7
CASSPIIHEQYF
>TRBV11-2|TRBJ2-7
CASSLLAGLGEAGEQYF
>TRBV7-9|TRBJ2-1
CASSPRGGAFYNEQFF
>TRBV7-9|TRBJ2-3
CASTETLLAGGPDVTDTQYF
>TRBV2|TRBJ2-7
CASTGEPTPYEQYF
>TRBV5-1|TRBJ2-5
CASSSLGTRGETQYF
>TRBV5-1|TRBJ2-5
CASSLEASGGLQETQYF
>TRBV4-2|TRBJ2-5
CAAGAWETQYF
>TRBV7-2|TRBJ2-3
CASSPDQVTDTQYF
>TRBV7-3|TRBJ1-5
CASSPMGSPAEPQHF
>TRBV18|TRBJ2-3
CASSLTGYGTDTQYF